This T cell receptor (beta chain) was obtained from a study of blood T cell repertoires in COVID-19. About the study: Acute and convalescent COVID-19 specimens originated in the United States, Italy and Spain. The analysed material was cDNA or gDNA that came from T cells, B-cell-depleted T cells, or PBMCs.

V was pared by 1 base and J by 4 bases, with 1 base of the junction left unmatched. Germline-derived CDR1 and CDR2 are LGHNA and YSLEER. This CDR3 comprises 15 residues. In the authors' workflow: Nucleated cell number was recorded as an estimate derived from reference gene primer amplification. Generated by immunoSEQ multiplex PCR, the TCRdb table keeps only in-frame clones and is missing some. V, J and clone size derive from that table, while D and trimming were established from the DNA sequence. The sample holds approximately 20,000 clones; around 89% are singletons and the top ten take about a quarter.

Sequenced: peripheral blood. The sequence was collected from a human donor with active COVID-19. The donor label of this sample is uncertain. V usage is TRBV4-3 and J usage is TRBJ2-1; 10 nucleotides agree with TRBD1. The DNA for the CDR3 is TGCGCCAGCAGCCAAGGGACAGGGGGATACAATGAGCAGTTCTTC. Encoded protein: CASSQGTGGYNEQFF.